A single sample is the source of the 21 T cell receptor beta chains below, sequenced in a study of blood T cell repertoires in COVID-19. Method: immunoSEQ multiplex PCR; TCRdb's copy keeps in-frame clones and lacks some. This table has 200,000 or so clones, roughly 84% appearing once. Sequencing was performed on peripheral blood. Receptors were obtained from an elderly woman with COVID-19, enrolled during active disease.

CDR3: CASSPPARGEQYF. For the CDR3, the DNA is TGTGCCAGCTCACCACCCGCCCGGGGAGAGCAGTACTTC. The V call is TRBV18, the J call TRBJ2-7, with D possibly being TRBD2 (5 bases). CDR3 length equals 13 residues. Germline V lookup: CDR1 KGHSH, CDR2 LQKENI. Trimming removed 0 bases at V and 7 bases at J, with 10 bases between.

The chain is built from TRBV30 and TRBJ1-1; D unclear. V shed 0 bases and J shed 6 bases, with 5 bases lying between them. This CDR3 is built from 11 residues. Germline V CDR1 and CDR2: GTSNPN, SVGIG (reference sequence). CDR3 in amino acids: CAWSVGAEAFF. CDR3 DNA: TGTGCCTGGAGTGTGGGCGCTGAAGCTTTCTTT.

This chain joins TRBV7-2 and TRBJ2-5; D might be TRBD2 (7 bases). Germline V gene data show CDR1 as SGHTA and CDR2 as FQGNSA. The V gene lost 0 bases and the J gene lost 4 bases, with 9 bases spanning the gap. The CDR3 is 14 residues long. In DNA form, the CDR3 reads TGTGCCAGCAGCTTAGCGGGGGGGCGAGAGACCCAGTACTTC. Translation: CASSLAGGRETQYF.

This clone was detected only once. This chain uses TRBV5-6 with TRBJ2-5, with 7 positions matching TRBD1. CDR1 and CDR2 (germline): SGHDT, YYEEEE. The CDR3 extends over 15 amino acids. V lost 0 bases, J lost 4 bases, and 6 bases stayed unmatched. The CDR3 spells CASSLEGAGGETQYF. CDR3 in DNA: TGTGCCAGCAGCTTGGAGGGGGCAGGGGGAGAGACCCAGTACTTC.

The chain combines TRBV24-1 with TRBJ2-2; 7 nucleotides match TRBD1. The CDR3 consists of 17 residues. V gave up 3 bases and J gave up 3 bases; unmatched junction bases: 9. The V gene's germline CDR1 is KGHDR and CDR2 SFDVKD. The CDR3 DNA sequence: TGTGCCACCAGTGATACCCGACAGGGCCCGGACACCGGGGAGCTGTTTTTT. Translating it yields CATSDTRQGPDTGELFF.

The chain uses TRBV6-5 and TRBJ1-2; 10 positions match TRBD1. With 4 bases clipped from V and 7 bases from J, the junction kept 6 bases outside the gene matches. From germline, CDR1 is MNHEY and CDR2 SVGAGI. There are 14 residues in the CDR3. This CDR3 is CASSSRTGGVGYTF. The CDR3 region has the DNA TGTGCCAGCAGTTCTCGGACAGGGGGTGTTGGCTACACCTTC.

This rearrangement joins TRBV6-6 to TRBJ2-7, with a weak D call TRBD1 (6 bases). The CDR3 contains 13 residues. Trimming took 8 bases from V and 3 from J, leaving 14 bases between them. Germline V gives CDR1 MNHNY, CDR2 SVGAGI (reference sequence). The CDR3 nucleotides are TGTGCCAGCTCTAGAGGGGACAACTACGAGCAGTACGTC. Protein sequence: CASSRGDNYEQYV.

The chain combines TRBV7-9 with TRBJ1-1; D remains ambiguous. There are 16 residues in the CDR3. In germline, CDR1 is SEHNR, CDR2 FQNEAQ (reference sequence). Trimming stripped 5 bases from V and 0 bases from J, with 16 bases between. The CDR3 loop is CASSEVEGPLNTEAFF. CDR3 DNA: TGTGCCAGCAGCGAAGTCGAGGGTCCGCTGAACACTGAAGCTTTCTTT. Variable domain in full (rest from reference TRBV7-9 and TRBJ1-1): DTGVSQNPRHKITKRGQNVTFRCDPISEHNRLYWYRQTLGQGPEFLTYFQNEAQLEKSRLLSDRFSAERPKGSFSTLEIQRTEQGDSAMYLCASSEVEGPLNTEAFFGQGTRLTVV.

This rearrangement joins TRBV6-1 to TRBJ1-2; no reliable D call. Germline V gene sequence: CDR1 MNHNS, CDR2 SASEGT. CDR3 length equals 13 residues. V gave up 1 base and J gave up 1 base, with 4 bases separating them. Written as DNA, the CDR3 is TGTGCCAGCAGTGAAGACAGTAACTATGGCTACACCTTC. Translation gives CASSEDSNYGYTF.

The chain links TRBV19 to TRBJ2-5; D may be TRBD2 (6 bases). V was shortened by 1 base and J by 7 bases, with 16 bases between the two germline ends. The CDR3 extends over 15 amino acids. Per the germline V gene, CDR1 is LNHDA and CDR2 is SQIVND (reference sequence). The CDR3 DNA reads TGTGCCAGTAGTATAGCGGAGGGTTCATCCCCGACCCAGTACTTC. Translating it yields CASSIAEGSSPTQYF.

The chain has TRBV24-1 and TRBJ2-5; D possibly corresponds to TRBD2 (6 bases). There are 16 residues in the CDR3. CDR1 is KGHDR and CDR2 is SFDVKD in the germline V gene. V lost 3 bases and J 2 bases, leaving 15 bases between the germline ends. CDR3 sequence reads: CATSDNSKGGQETQYF. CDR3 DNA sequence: TGTGCCACCAGTGATAATAGTAAGGGAGGTCAAGAGACCCAGTACTTC.

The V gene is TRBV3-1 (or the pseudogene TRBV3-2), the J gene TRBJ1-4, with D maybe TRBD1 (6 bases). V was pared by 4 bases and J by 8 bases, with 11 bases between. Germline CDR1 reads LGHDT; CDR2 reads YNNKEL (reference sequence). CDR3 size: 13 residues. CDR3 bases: TGTGCCAGCAGCCCGGACAGTGTAGAAAAACTGTTTTTT. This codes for CASSPDSVEKLFF.

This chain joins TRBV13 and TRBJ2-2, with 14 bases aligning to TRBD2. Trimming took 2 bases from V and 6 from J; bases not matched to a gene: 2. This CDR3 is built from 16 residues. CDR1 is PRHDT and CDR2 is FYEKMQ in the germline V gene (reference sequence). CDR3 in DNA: TGTGCCAGCAGCTTAAGACTAGCGGGGGGGCCCGGGGAGCTGTTTTTT. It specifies CASSLRLAGGPGELFF.

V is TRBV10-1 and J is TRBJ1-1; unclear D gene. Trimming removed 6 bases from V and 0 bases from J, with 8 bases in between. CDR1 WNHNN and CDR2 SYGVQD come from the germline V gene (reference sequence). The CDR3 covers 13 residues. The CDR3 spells CASRPQLNTEAFF. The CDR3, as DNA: TGCGCCAGCAGACCACAGTTGAACACTGAAGCTTTCTTT.

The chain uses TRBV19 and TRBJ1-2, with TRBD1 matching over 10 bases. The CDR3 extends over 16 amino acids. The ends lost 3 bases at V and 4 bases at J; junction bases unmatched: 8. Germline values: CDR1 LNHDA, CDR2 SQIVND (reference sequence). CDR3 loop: CASSIVGQGIIYGYTF. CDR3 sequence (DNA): TGTGCCAGTAGTATTGTGGGACAGGGGATTATCTATGGCTACACCTTC.

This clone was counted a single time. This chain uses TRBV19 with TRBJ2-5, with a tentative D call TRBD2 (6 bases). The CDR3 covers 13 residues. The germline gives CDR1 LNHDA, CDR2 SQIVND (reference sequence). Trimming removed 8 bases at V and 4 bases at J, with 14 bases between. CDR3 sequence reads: CASRNVGGETQYF. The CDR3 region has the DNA TGTGCCAGTCGAAACGTGGGGGGAGAGACCCAGTACTTC.

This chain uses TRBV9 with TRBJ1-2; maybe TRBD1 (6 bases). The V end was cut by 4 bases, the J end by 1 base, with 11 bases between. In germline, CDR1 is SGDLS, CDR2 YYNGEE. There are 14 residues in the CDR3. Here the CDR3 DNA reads TGTGCCAGCAGCCTACAGGGTAATAACTATGGCTACACCTTC. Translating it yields CASSLQGNNYGYTF.

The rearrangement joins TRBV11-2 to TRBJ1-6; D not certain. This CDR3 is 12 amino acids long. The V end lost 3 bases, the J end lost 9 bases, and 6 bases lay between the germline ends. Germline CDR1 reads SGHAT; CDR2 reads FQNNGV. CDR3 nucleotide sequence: TGTGCCAGCAGCTTTGGAGGTTCACCCCTCCACTTT. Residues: CASSFGGSPLHF.

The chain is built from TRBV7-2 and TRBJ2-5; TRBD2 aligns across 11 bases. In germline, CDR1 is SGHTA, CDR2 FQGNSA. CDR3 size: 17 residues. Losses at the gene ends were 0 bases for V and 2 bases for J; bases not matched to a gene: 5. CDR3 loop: CASSLAASGGPQETQYF. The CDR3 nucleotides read TGTGCCAGCAGCTTAGCTGCTAGCGGGGGGCCTCAAGAGACCCAGTACTTC. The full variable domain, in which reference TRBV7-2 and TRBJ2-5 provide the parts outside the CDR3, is GAGVSQSPSNKVTEKGKDVELRCDPISGHTALYWYRQSLGQGLEFLIYFQGNSAPDKSGLPSDRFSAERTGGSVSTLTIQRTQQEDSAVYLCASSLAASGGPQETQYFGPGTRLLVL.

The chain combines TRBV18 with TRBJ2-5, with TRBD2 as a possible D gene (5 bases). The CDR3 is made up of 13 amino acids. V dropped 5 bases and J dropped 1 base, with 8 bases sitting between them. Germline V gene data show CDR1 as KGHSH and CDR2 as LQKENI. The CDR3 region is CASSGRLQETQYF. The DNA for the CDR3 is TGTGCCAGCTCAGGGAGACTCCAAGAGACCCAGTACTTC.

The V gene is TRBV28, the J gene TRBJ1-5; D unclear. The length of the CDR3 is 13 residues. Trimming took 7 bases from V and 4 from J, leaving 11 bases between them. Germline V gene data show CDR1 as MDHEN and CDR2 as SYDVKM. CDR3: CASKIGVNQPQHF. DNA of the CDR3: TGTGCCAGCAAGATCGGGGTAAATCAGCCCCAGCATTTT.